One sample yielded the 3 T cell receptor beta chains listed below, sequenced in a study of graft-versus-host responses after intestinal transplantation. The repertoire was sequenced with immunoSEQ multiplex PCR; TCRdb's copy has only in-frame clones and lacks some. The sample carries approximately 37,000 clones, roughly nine tenths recorded once. This sample comprised PBMCs, obtained roughly 270 days after transplant. These receptor sequences come from a human patient who received an intestinal transplant, so some T cells may come from the graft donor.

V usage is TRBV7-9 and J usage is TRBJ1-4; maybe TRBD1 (6 bases). The CDR3 runs to 15 residues. CDR1 and CDR2 from the germline V gene are SEHNR and FQNEAQ (reference sequence). Trimming removed 2 bases from V and 8 bases from J, with 15 bases in between. The CDR3 loop reads CASSLNTRTEEKLFF. DNA of the CDR3: TGTGCCAGCAGCTTAAATACTAGGACAGAAGAAAAACTGTTTTTT.

The rearrangement uses TRBV29-1 and TRBJ1-1; TRBD1 matches at 11 bases. Germline CDR1 is SQVTM and CDR2 is ANQGSEA. Trimming took 8 bases from V and 1 from J; bases not matched to a gene: 9. The CDR3 loop spans 15 amino acids. This CDR3 reads CSTPGQGVGNTEAFF. In DNA form, the CDR3 reads TGCAGCACCCCGGGACAGGGGGTGGGGAACACTGAAGCTTTCTTT.

This rearrangement joins TRBV29-1 to TRBJ2-1; D not resolved. Germline V gene sequence: CDR1 SQVTM, CDR2 ANQGSEA. The CDR3 has 11 residues. Trimming removed 4 bases from V and 4 bases from J, with 5 bases in between. CDR3: CSVVDYNEQFF. CDR3 coding DNA: TGCAGCGTTGTCGATTACAATGAGCAGTTCTTC.